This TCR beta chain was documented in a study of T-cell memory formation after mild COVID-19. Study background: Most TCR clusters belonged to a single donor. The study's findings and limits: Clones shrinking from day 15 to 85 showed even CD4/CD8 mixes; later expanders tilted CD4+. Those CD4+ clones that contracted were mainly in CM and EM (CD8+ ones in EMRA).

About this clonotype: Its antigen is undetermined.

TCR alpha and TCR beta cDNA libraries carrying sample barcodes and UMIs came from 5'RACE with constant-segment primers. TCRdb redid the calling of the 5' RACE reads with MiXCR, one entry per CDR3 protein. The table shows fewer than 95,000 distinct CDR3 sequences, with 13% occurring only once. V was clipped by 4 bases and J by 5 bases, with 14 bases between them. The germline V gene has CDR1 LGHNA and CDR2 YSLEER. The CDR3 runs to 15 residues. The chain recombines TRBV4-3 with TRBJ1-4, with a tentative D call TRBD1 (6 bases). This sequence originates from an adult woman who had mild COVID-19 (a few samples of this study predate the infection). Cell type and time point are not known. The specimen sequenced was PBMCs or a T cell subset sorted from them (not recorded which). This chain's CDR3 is CASSPDWDTNEKLFF. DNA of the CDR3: TGCGCCAGCAGCCCGGACTGGGACACCAATGAAAAACTGTTTTTT.